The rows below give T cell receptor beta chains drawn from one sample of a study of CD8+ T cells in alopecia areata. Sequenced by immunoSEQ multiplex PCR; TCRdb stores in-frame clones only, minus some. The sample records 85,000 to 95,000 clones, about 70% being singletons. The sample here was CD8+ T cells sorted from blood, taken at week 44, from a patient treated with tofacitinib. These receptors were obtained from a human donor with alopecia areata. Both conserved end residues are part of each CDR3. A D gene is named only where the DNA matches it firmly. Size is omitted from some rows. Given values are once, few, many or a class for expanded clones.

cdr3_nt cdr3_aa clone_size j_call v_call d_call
TGCGCCAGCAGCTTGGTGCCGGACCGAAATGAGCAGTTCTTC CASSLVPDRNEQFF once TRBJ2-1 TRBV5-1 .
TGCGCCAGCAGCTTTCTGGGACTAGCGGGGGGGCGTGATGAGCAGTTCTTC CASSFLGLAGGRDEQFF . TRBJ2-1 TRBV5-1 TRBD2
TGTGCCAGCAGCCCGAGCCGGGACAACTTTAATTCACCCCTCCACTTT CASSPSRDNFNSPLHF . TRBJ1-6 TRBV7-2 .
TGTGCCAGCAGTGAACTAGTGAGCGGGGGGAACACCGGGGAGCTGTTTTTT CASSELVSGGNTGELFF few TRBJ2-2 TRBV6-1 TRBD2
TGCGCCAGCAGCCAAGACTGGAACGGAGTGAACACTGAAGCTTTCTTT CASSQDWNGVNTEAFF . TRBJ1-1 TRBV4-3 .
TGTGCCAGCAGCTTAGGATGGGGACAGGGTGCCGGAAACACCATATATTTT CASSLGWGQGAGNTIYF . TRBJ1-3 TRBV11-2 TRBD1
TGTGCCAGCAGCTTAGGAGGTGGCGGGACAGGGGACTATGGCTACACCTTC CASSLGGGGTGDYGYTF . TRBJ1-2 TRBV7-9 TRBD1
TGTGCCAGCAGCTTAGGCCTCGGAGACAATCAGCCCCAGCATTTT CASSLGLGDNQPQHF . TRBJ1-5 TRBV13 .
TGTGCCAGCAGTCCCTCCCCCGGACTAGCGGGGCTGTTCTTC CASSPSPGLAGLFF once TRBJ2-1 TRBV27 TRBD2
TGTGCCAGTAGGGCCTTGGGCTGGCCTGAAGCTTTCTTT CASRALGWPEAFF . TRBJ1-1 TRBV19 .
TGTGCCAGATCCAAGATGGGAGATACGCAGTATTTT CARSKMGDTQYF . TRBJ2-3 TRBV7-3 .
TGTGCCAGCAGCGTCCGAGGACCTAAGGATGAGCAGTTCTTC CASSVRGPKDEQFF . TRBJ2-1 TRBV7-9 .